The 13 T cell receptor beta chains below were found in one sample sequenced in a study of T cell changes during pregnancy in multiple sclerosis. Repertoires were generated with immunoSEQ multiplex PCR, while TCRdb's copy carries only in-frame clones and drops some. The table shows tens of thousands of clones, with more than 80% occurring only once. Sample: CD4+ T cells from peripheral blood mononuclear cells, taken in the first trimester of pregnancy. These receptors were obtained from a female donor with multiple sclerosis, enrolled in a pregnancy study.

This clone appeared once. CDR3 sequence (DNA): TGCGCCAGCAGCTTGATTGGGACAGGGAATGAAAAACTGTTTTTT. This encodes CASSLIGTGNEKLFF. The V call is TRBV5-1, the J call TRBJ1-4; 9 nucleotides line up with TRBD1. CDR1 SGHRS and CDR2 YFSETQ come from the germline V gene. J lost 5 bases, V lost 1 base, and 3 bases had no gene match. The CDR3 is 15 residues long.

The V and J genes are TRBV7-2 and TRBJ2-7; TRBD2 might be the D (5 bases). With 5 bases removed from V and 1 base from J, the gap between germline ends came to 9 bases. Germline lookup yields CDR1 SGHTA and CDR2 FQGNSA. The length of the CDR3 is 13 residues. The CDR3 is CASSPTGSYEQYF. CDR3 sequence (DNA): TGTGCCAGCAGCCCGACGGGGTCCTACGAGCAGTACTTC.

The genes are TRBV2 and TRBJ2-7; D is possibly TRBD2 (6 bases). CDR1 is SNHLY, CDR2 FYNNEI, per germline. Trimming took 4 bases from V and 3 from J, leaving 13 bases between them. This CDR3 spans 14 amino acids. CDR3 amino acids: CASSAGGRGYEQYF. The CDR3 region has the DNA TGTGCCAGCAGTGCCGGGGGAAGGGGCTACGAGCAGTACTTC.

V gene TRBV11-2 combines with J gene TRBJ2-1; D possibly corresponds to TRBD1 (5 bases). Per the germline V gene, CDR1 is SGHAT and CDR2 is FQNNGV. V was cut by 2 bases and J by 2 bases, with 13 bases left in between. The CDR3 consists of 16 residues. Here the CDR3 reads CASSLKGLDTYNEQFF. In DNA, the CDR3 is TGTGCCAGCAGCTTAAAGGGGCTAGACACCTACAATGAGCAGTTCTTC.

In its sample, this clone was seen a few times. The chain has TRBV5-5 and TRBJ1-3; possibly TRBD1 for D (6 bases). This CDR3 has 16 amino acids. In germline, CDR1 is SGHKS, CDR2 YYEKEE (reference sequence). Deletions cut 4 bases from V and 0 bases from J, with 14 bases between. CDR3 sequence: CASSIGQPRSGNTIYF. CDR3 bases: TGTGCCAGCAGCATCGGACAGCCTCGCTCTGGAAACACCATATATTTT. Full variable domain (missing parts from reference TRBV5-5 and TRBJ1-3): DAGVTQSPTHLIKTRGQQVTLRCSPISGHKSVSWYQQVLGQGPQFIFQYYEKEERGRGNFPDRFSARQFPNYSSELNVNALLLGDSALYLCASSIGQPRSGNTIYFGEGSWLTVV.

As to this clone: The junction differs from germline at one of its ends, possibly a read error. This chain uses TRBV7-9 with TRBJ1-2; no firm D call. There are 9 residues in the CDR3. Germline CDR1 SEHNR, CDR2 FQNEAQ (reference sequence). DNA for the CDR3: TGTGCCAGCAGCTTCACCCGGGAATTC. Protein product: CASSFTREF.

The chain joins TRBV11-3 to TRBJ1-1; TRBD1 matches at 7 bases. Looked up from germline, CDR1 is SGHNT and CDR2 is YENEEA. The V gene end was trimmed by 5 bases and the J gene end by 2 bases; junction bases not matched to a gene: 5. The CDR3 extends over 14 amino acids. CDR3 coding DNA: TGTGCCAGCAGCCCGACAGGGCAAAACACTGAAGCTTTCTTT. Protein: CASSPTGQNTEAFF.

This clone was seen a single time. This CDR3 is CASTGYNEQFF. The CDR3 nucleotides read TGTGCCAGTACAGGGTACAATGAGCAGTTCTTC. The V gene is TRBV2, the J gene TRBJ2-1; tentative D call: TRBD1 (6 bases). The V end lost 9 bases, the J end lost 4 bases, and 7 bases lay between the germline ends. The CDR3 is 11 residues long. The germline CDR1 and CDR2 sequences are SNHLY and FYNNEI.

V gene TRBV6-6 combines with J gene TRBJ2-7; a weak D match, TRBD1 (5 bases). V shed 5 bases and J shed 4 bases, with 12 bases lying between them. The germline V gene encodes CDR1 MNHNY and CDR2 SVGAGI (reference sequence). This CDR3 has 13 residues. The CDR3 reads CASSPSTEYEQYF. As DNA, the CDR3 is TGTGCCAGCAGTCCCTCGACAGAATACGAGCAGTACTTC.

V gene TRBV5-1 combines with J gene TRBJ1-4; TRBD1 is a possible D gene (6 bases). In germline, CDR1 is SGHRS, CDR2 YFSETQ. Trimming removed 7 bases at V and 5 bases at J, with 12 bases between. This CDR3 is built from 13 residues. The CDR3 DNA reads TGCGCCAGCTCAGGGGACCCCAATGAAAAACTGTTTTTT. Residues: CASSGDPNEKLFF.

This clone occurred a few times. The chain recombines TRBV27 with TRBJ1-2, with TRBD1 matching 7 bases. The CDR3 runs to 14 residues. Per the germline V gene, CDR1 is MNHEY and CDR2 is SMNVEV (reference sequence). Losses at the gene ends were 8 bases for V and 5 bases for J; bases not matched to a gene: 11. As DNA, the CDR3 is TGTGCCAGCCGGAGACAGGGAGAAAAATATGGCTACACCTTC. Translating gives CASRRQGEKYGYTF.

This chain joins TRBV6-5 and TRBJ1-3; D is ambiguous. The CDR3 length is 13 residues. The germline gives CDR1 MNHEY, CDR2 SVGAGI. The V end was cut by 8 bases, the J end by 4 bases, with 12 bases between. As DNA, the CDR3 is TGTGCCAGCGCACTATATTCGGGAAACACCATATATTTT. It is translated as CASALYSGNTIYF.

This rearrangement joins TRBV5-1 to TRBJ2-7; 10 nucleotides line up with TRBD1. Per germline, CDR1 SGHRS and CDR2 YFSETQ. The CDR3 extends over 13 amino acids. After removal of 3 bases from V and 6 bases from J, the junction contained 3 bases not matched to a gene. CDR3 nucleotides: TGCGCCAGCAGCTGGGGGACAGGGGCCGAGCAGTACTTC. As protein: CASSWGTGAEQYF. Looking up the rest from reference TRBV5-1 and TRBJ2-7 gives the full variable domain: KAGVTQTPRYLIKTRGQQVTLSCSPISGHRSVSWYQQTPGQGLQFLFEYFSETQRNKGNFPGRFSGRQFSNSRSEMNVSTLELGDSALYLCASSWGTGAEQYFGPGTRLTVT.